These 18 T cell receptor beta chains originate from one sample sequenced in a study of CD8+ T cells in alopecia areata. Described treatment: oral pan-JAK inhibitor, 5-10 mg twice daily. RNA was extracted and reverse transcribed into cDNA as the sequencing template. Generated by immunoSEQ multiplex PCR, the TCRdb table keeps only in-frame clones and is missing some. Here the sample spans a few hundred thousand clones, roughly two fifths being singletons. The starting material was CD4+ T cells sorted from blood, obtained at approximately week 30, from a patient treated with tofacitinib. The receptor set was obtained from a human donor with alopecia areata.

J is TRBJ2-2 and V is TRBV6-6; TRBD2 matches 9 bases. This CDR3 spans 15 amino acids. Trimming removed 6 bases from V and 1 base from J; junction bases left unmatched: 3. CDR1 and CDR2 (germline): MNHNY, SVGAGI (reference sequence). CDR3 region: CASSLTSGNTGELFF. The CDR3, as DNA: TGTGCCAGCAGCTTGACTAGCGGGAACACCGGGGAGCTGTTTTTT.

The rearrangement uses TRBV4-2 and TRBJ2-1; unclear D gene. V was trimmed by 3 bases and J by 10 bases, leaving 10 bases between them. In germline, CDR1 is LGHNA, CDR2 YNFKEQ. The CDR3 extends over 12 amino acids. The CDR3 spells CASSHTDGEQFF. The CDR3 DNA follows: TGTGCCAGCAGCCACACAGACGGGGAGCAGTTCTTC.

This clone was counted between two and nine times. The CDR3 is CASSQNPRGTEAFF. The CDR3 DNA follows: TGTGCCAGCAGCCAAAACCCCCGGGGGACTGAAGCTTTCTTT. This chain connects TRBV14 to TRBJ1-1, with D tentatively TRBD1 (5 bases). V lost 2 bases and J lost 5, with 12 bases in between. Germline V gene sequence: CDR1 SGHDN, CDR2 FVKESK. The CDR3 consists of 14 residues.

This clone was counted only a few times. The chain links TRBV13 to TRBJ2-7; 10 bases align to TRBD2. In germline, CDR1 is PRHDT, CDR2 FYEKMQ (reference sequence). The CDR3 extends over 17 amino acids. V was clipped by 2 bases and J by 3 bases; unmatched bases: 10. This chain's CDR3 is CASSLSPLAGVIYEQYF. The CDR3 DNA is TGTGCCAGCAGCTTATCCCCGCTAGCGGGAGTTATCTACGAGCAGTACTTC. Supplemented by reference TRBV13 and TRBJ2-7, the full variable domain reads AAGVIQSPRHLIKEKRETATLKCYPIPRHDTVYWYQQGPGQDPQFLISFYEKMQSDKGSIPDRFSAQQFSDYHSELNMSSLELGDSALYFCASSLSPLAGVIYEQYFGPGTRLTVT.

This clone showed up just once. The CDR3 nucleotides are TGCAGCGTTTTAGGACAGTACCAAGAGACCCAGTACTTC. This encodes CSVLGQYQETQYF. The chain joins TRBV29-1 to TRBJ2-7, with TRBD1 as a possible D gene (6 bases). The J call may be mistaken, given a closer DNA end match to TRBJ2-5. CDR3 size: 13 residues. Germline V gene lookup returns CDR1 SQVTM and CDR2 ANQGSEA.

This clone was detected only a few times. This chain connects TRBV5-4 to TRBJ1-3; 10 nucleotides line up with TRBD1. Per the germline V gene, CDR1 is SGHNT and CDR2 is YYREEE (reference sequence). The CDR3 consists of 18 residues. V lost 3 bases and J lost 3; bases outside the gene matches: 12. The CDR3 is CASSYRDRGPLRGNTIYF. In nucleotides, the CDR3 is TGTGCCAGCAGCTACCGGGACAGGGGTCCGCTCCGTGGAAACACCATATATTTT. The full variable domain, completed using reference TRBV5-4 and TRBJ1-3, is ETGVTQSPTHLIKTRGQQVTLRCSSQSGHNTVSWYQQALGQGPQFIFQYYREEENGRGNFPPRFSGLQFPNYSSELNVNALELDDSALYLCASSYRDRGPLRGNTIYFGEGSWLTVV.

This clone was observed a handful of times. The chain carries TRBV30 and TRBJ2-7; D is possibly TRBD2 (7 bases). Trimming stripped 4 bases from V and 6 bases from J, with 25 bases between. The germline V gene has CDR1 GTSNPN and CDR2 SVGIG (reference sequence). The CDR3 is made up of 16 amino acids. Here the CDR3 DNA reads TGTGCCTGGACCCATCTAGGGGGGGTCGACAATCCCGAGCAGTACTTC. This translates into CAWTHLGGVDNPEQYF.

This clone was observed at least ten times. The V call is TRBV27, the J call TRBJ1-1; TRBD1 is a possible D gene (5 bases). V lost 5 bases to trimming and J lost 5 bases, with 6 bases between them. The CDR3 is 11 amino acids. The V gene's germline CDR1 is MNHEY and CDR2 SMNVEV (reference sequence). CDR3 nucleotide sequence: TGTGCCAGCAGTCGGGGGACTGAAGCTTTCTTT. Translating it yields CASSRGTEAFF.

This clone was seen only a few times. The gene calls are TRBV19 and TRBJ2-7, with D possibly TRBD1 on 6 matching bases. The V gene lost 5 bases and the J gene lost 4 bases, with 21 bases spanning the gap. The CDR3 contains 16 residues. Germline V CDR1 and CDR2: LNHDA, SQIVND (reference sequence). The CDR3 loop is CASSSLGHLLWYEQYF. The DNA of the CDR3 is TGTGCCAGTAGTTCCCTGGGACATCTCCTCTGGTACGAGCAGTACTTC.

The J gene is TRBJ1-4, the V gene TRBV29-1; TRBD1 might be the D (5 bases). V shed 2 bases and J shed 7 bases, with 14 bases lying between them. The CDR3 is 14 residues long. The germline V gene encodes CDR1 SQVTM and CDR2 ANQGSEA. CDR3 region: CSVEIGAGGEKLFF. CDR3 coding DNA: TGCAGCGTTGAAATTGGGGCCGGAGGTGAAAAACTGTTTTTT.

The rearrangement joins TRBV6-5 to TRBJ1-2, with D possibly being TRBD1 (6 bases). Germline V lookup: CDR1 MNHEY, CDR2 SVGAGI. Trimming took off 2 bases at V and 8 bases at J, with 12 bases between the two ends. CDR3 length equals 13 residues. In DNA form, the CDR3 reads TGTGCCAGCAGTTACGTTGGGGGCGAGGGCTACACCTTC. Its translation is CASSYVGGEGYTF.

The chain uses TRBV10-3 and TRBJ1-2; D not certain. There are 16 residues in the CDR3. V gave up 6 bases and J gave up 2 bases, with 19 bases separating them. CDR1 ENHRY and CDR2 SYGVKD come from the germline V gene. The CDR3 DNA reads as TGTGCCATCAGCCCACCGCGGGAAAATCAGAACTATGGCTACACCTTC. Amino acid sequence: CAISPPRENQNYGYTF.

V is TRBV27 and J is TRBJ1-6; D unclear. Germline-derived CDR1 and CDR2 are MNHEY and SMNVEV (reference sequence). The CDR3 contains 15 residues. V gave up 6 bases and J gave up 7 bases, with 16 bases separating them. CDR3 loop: CASRPLGSGNSPLHF. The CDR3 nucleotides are TGTGCCAGCAGGCCTCTGGGGTCAGGAAATTCACCCCTCCACTTT.

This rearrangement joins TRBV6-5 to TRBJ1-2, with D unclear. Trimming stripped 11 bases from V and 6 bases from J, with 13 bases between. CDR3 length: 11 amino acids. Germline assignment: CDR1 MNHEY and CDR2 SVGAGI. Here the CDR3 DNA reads TGTGCCCTCTCGGGCCCAGATGGCTACACCTTC. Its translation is CALSGPDGYTF.

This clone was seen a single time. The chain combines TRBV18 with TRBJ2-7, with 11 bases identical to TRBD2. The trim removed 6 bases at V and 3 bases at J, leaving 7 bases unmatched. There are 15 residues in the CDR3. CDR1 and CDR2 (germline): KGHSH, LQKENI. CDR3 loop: CASSLRLAGHYEQYF. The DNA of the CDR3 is TGTGCCAGCTCCCTACGACTAGCGGGGCACTACGAGCAGTACTTC.

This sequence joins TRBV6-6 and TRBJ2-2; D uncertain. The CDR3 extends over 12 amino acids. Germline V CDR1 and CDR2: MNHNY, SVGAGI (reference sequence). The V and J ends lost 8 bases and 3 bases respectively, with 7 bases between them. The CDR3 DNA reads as TGTGCCAGCCTAGGGTACACCGGGGAGCTGTTTTTT. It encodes CASLGYTGELFF.

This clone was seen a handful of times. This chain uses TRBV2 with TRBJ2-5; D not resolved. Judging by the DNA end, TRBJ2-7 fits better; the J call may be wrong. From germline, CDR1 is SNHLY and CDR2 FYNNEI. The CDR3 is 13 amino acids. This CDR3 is CASSTDPTYEQYF. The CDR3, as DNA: TGTGCCAGCAGCACAGACCCAACCTACGAGCAGTACTTC.

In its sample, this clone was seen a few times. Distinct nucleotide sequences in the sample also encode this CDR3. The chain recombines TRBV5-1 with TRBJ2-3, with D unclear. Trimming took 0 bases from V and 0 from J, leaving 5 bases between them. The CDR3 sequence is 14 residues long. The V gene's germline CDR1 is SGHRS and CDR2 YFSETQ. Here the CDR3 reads CASSLGTSTDTQYF. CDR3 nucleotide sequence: TGCGCCAGCAGCTTGGGAACTAGCACAGATACGCAGTATTTT.